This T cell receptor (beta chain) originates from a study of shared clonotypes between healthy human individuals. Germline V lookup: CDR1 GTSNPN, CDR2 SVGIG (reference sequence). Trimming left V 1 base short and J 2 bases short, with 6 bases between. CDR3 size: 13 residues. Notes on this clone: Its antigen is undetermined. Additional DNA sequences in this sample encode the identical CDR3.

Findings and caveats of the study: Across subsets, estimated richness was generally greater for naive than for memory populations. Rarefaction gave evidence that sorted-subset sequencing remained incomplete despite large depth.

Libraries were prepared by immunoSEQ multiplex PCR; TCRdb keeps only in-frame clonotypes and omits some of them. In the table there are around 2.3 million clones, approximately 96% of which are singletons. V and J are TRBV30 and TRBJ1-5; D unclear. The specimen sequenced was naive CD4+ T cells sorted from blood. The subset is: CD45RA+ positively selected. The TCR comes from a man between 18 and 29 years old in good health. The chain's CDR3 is CAWSAGGNQPQHF. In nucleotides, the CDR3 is TGTGCCTGGAGTGCTGGTGGCAATCAGCCCCAGCATTTT. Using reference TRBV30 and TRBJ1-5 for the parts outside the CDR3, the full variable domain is SQTIHQWPATLVQPVGSPLSLECTVEGTSNPNLYWYRQAAGRGLQLLFYSVGIGQISSEVPQNLSASRPQDRQFILSSKKLLLSDSGFYLCAWSAGGNQPQHFGDGTRLSIL.